One sample yielded the 9 T cell receptor beta chains listed below, sequenced in a study of T cell responses to AZD1222 COVID-19 vaccine. Profiled with immunoSEQ multiplex PCR; TCRdb holds only in-frame clones, not every one. The profile covers 150,000 to 200,000 clones, with about 91% appearing a single time and roughly 12% taken by the ten largest. The material was peripheral blood, obtained 28 days after the second AZD1222 dose. These receptors were taken from an adult who received the AZD1222 COVID-19 vaccine.

The genes are TRBV7-3 and TRBJ2-3, with a tentative D call TRBD2 (6 bases). The germline V gene has CDR1 SGHTA and CDR2 FQGTGA. Trimming took 4 bases from V and 0 from J, leaving 8 bases between them. CDR3 length equals 14 residues. CDR3 DNA: TGTGCCAGCAGCTCGGGGGTTAGCACAGATACGCAGTATTTT. It specifies CASSSGVSTDTQYF.

The chain carries TRBV3-1 (or the pseudogene TRBV3-2) and TRBJ1-6; 9 nucleotides match TRBD1. This CDR3 comprises 19 residues. With V trimmed by 1 base and J by 4 bases, 11 bases remained unmatched. Per the germline V gene, CDR1 is LGHDT and CDR2 is YNNKEL (reference sequence). The CDR3 coding sequence is TGTGCCAGCAGCCAAGTCCCCGGGACAGGGATTGGATATAATTCACCCCTCCACTTT. Its protein is CASSQVPGTGIGYNSPLHF.

The rearrangement links TRBV4-1 to TRBJ2-3; 9 bases fit TRBD2. The CDR3 runs 15 residues. Germline loops: CDR1 MGHRA, CDR2 YSYEKL. V dropped 1 base and J dropped 5; count of bases not matched to a gene: 4. The CDR3 is CASSQGGLARDTQYF. DNA of the CDR3: TGCGCCAGCAGCCAAGGGGGACTAGCAAGAGATACGCAGTATTTT.

A remark on this clone: Within the sample, other DNA sequences also encode this same CDR3. The chain joins TRBV7-8 to TRBJ2-3, with D maybe TRBD2 (6 bases). Germline V gene data show CDR1 as SGHVS and CDR2 as FQNEAQ. Trimming shortened V by 6 bases and J by 4 bases, and 20 bases separated the two germline ends. This CDR3 comprises 16 residues. The CDR3 nucleotides are TGTGCCAGCAGGGGACTTGGTCGGGGTTCGCCAGATACGCAGTATTTT. This codes for CASRGLGRGSPDTQYF.

The chain combines TRBV19 with TRBJ2-7; 12 positions match TRBD2. Germline loops: CDR1 LNHDA, CDR2 SQIVND (reference sequence). The CDR3 has 18 residues. With V trimmed by 3 bases and J by 6 bases, 15 bases remained unmatched. This CDR3 is CASSMTGITSGGSSEQYF. CDR3 coding DNA: TGTGCCAGTAGTATGACGGGGATAACTAGCGGGGGGAGCTCCGAGCAGTACTTC.

This chain uses TRBV5-1 with TRBJ2-1, with D maybe TRBD2 (6 bases). The CDR3 consists of 15 residues. In germline, CDR1 is SGHRS, CDR2 YFSETQ. V shed 4 bases and J shed 0 bases, with 11 bases lying between them. The CDR3 DNA follows: TGCGCCAGCAGCATTAGCGGTAGCTCCTACAATGAGCAGTTCTTC. It translates to CASSISGSSYNEQFF.

The chain has TRBV4-3 and TRBJ1-5; D ambiguous. V was pared by 0 bases and J by 3 bases, with 12 bases between. Germline V gene lookup returns CDR1 LGHNA and CDR2 YSLEER. This CDR3 has 16 amino acids. CDR3 bases: TGCGCCAGCAGCCAAGATGTTGGCGTTGTCAATCAGCCCCAGCATTTT. Amino acid sequence: CASSQDVGVVNQPQHF.

This clone was recorded once. The V and J genes are TRBV24-1 and TRBJ1-2; the D gene is possibly TRBD1 (5 bases). The CDR3 has 15 amino acids. Trimming pared 4 bases from V and 6 bases from J, leaving 17 bases between. The germline V gene encodes CDR1 KGHDR and CDR2 SFDVKD. The CDR3 sequence: CATSESGPTAHGYTF. In DNA, the CDR3 is TGTGCCACCAGTGAGTCGGGACCCACGGCCCATGGCTACACCTTC.

This chain links TRBV5-1 with TRBJ2-7; tentative D call: TRBD1 (5 bases). V was pared by 1 base and J by 4 bases, with 6 bases between. Germline-derived CDR1 and CDR2 are SGHRS and YFSETQ. The CDR3 is made up of 12 amino acids. The DNA of the CDR3 is TGCGCCAGCAGCTTGAACAGGTACGAGCAGTACTTC. It translates to CASSLNRYEQYF. Combining the CDR3 with reference TRBV5-1 and TRBJ2-7 gives the whole variable domain KAGVTQTPRYLIKTRGQQVTLSCSPISGHRSVSWYQQTPGQGLQFLFEYFSETQRNKGNFPGRFSGRQFSNSRSEMNVSTLELGDSALYLCASSLNRYEQYFGPGTRLTVT.